These 14 T cell receptor beta chains came from one sample sequenced in a study of T cells in Graves' hyperthyroidism and ophthalmopathy. Researchers amplified the TCR beta CDR3 regions from RNA transcripts. Researchers ran a first-round RT-PCR on the TCR CDR3 using the HTBI primer set. Using its own MiXCR run on the multiplex PCR reads, TCRdb lists one record per CDR3 protein. The sample comprises approximately 380,000 distinct CDR3 sequences, approximately 19% of which are singletons, and about 4% rests with the top ten. Sequenced: blood. These receptors came from a woman aged 18-29 years with Graves' hyperthyroidism.

CDR3 protein: CSVVIGTSGGTGELFF. CDR3 DNA sequence: TGCAGCGTTGTAATTGGGACTAGCGGGGGCACCGGGGAGCTGTTTTTT. The rearrangement links TRBV29-1 to TRBJ2-2; 14 bases match TRBD2. Germline V gene sequence: CDR1 SQVTM, CDR2 ANQGSEA. The CDR3 is made up of 16 amino acids. Trimming at V came to 4 bases and at J to 4 bases, leaving 5 bases not matched to a gene.

This clonotype was counted many times. The chain couples TRBV20-1 to TRBJ1-1; D unresolved. Germline lookup yields CDR1 DFQATT and CDR2 SNEGSKA (reference sequence). The V gene lost 1 base and the J gene lost 4 bases, with 19 bases spanning the gap. The CDR3 spans 16 residues. As DNA, the CDR3 is TGCAGTGCTAGAGCCCTTATACGTTCACGAGGCACTGAAGCTTTCTTT. Its protein is CSARALIRSRGTEAFF.

There are many counts of this clonotype. The chain combines TRBV25-1 with TRBJ2-7, with D perhaps TRBD2 (5 bases). With 5 bases removed from V and 11 bases from J, the gap between germline ends came to 16 bases. CDR3 length equals 12 residues. From germline, CDR1 is MGHDK and CDR2 SYGVNS. The CDR3 loop reads CASSRSRGAEYF. CDR3 coding DNA: TGTGCCAGCAGTAGGAGCCGCGGAGCGGAGTACTTC.

The rearrangement joins TRBV12-5 to TRBJ2-5; 11 nucleotides align to TRBD1. Trimming at V came to 0 bases and at J to 4 bases, leaving 1 base not matched to a gene. The germline gives CDR1 LGHNT, CDR2 FRNRAP. The CDR3 length is 15 residues. The CDR3 bases are TGTGCTAGTGGTTTGGTAGGGACAGGGGGAGAGACCCAGTACTTC. Residues: CASGLVGTGGETQYF.

The rearrangement uses TRBV10-3 and TRBJ1-5, with 8 nucleotides matching TRBD1. Per germline, CDR1 ENHRY and CDR2 SYGVKD. V was pared by 2 bases and J by 4 bases, with 4 bases of the junction left unmatched. This CDR3 region has 15 residues. For the CDR3, the DNA is TGTGCCATCAGTGAGGGACAGGGACGGAATCAGCCCCAGCATTTT. This codes for CAISEGQGRNQPQHF.

The V gene is TRBV20-1, the J gene TRBJ2-7; TRBD2 aligns across 12 bases. Germline V gives CDR1 DFQATT, CDR2 SNEGSKA (reference sequence). V shed 3 bases, J shed 4 bases, and the junction held 4 bases outside the gene matches. This CDR3 comprises 14 residues. The CDR3 bases are TGCAGTGCTAGCCTAGCGGGGGGGCCGTACGAGCAGTACTTC. It translates to CSASLAGGPYEQYF.

The sample holds a few counts of this clonotype. This chain links TRBV18 with TRBJ2-5, with TRBD2 as a possible D gene (6 bases). Germline V gene sequence: CDR1 KGHSH, CDR2 LQKENI. The CDR3 is 15 amino acids. V dropped 5 bases and J dropped 5 bases, with 18 bases sitting between them. CDR3 sequence: CASSTGTPGVETQYF. CDR3 DNA sequence: TGTGCCAGCTCAACCGGGACTCCGGGGGTCGAGACCCAGTACTTC.

This clonotype was seen many times. This chain uses TRBV6-1 with TRBJ1-1, with D perhaps TRBD1 (6 bases). This CDR3 spans 14 amino acids. V lost 10 bases and J lost 0, with 15 bases in between. Germline lookup yields CDR1 MNHNS and CDR2 SASEGT. This CDR3 is CATKTGTLNTEAFF. CDR3 sequence (DNA): TGTGCCACCAAGACCGGGACACTGAACACTGAAGCTTTCTTT.

This clonotype occurred a few times. The genes are TRBV3-1 and TRBJ2-7; possibly TRBD1 or TRBD2 for D (5 bases each). With 4 bases removed from V and 5 bases from J, the gap between germline ends came to 15 bases. CDR1 and CDR2 (germline): LGHDT, YNNKEL (reference sequence). This CDR3 has 14 amino acids. In DNA form, the CDR3 reads TGTGCCAGCAGCCGCCGGGACCGAGCCGACGAGCAGTACTTC. Translating gives CASSRRDRADEQYF.

Only a few counts were recorded for this clonotype. V is TRBV19 and J is TRBJ1-6; 8 bases match TRBD1. This CDR3 has 14 residues. J gave up 10 bases and V 4 bases, and 6 bases lay outside the gene matches. Germline loops: CDR1 LNHDA, CDR2 SQIVND (reference sequence). CDR3 sequence (DNA): TGTGCCAGTAGTACCGGGACAGGCGGATCACCCCTCCACTTT. This translates into CASSTGTGGSPLHF. Based on the CDR3 plus reference TRBV19 and TRBJ1-6, the full variable domain is DGGITQSPKYLFRKEGQNVTLSCEQNLNHDAMYWYRQDPGQGLRLIYYSQIVNDFQKGDIAEGYSVSREKKESFPLTVTSAQKNPTAFYLCASSTGTGGSPLHFGNGTRLTVT.

This clonotype was recorded many times. V gene TRBV2 combines with J gene TRBJ2-5; the D gene is possibly TRBD2 (5 bases). Deletions cut 6 bases from V and 4 bases from J, with 15 bases between. Germline assignment: CDR1 SNHLY and CDR2 FYNNEI. CDR3 length: 14 residues. CDR3 in DNA: TGTGCCAGCAGCCCACTAGAGCGTCCAGAGACCCAGTACTTC. Its translation is CASSPLERPETQYF.

This clonotype was counted many times. This chain connects TRBV13 to TRBJ2-7; TRBD1 matches at 9 bases. Germline V gene lookup returns CDR1 PRHDT and CDR2 FYEKMQ (reference sequence). V shed 1 base and J 10 bases; nucleotides not matched to a gene: 11. The length of the CDR3 is 15 residues. The CDR3 DNA sequence: TGTGCCAGCAGCTTAGCGGATTCGACAGGGGGTGATCAGTACTTC. Translating it yields CASSLADSTGGDQYF.

This clonotype was counted at least ten times. The chain uses TRBV6-5 and TRBJ1-1, with D hard to call. Germline CDR1 is MNHEY and CDR2 is SVGAGI. The CDR3 runs to 12 residues. V shed 4 bases and J shed 5 bases, with 8 bases lying between them. The CDR3 DNA follows: TGTGCCAGCAGTTCTAGGTATACTGAAGCTTTCTTT. It yields the protein CASSSRYTEAFF.

This clonotype was observed a handful of times. The rearrangement links TRBV9 to TRBJ2-5; no reliable D call. CDR1 SGDLS and CDR2 YYNGEE come from the germline V gene. The CDR3 totals 13 residues. Trimming pared 0 bases from V and 5 bases from J, leaving 8 bases between. CDR3 bases: TGTGCCAGCAGCGTAGGGATTCGGGAGACCCAGTACTTC. It specifies CASSVGIRETQYF.